This T cell receptor (beta chain) appears in the sequencing data of a study of blood T cell repertoires in COVID-19. TCRdb's copy holds only in-frame clones and misses some; the assay was immunoSEQ multiplex PCR. The sample lists about 220,000 clones, almost 90% occurring once. The V and J ends lost 3 bases and 6 bases, in that order; junction bases with no gene match: 7. The length of the CDR3 is 15 residues. Germline V lookup: CDR1 MNHEY, CDR2 SMNVEV (reference sequence). Participant-reported clinical history was the basis for cohort assignment. This clone was seen more than once but under ten times.

The sample comprised PBMCs or T cells enriched from blood (not recorded which). This chain uses TRBV27 with TRBJ2-7; 11 bases agree with TRBD2. The receptor was isolated from a woman between 50 and 59 years old with acute COVID-19. CDR3: CASSFKLAGVSEQYF. The DNA for the CDR3 is TGTGCCAGCAGTTTTAAACTAGCGGGAGTATCCGAGCAGTACTTC.